This T cell receptor beta chain stems from a study of CD8+CD57+ T cells in acquired aplastic anemia. Looking at the study overall: Sorted CD4+ and CD8+ cells yielded DNA averaging about 3.1 ug.

The CDR3 has 12 residues. V lost 0 bases and J 15 bases, leaving 12 bases between the germline ends. Comments on this clonotype: The antigen remains unidentified.

Profiles of TCR beta VDJ and CDR3 were generated from a genomic DNA template. Via MiXCR, TCRdb re-called the reads, giving one row per CDR3 protein. This sample yields 200,000 or so distinct CDR3 sequences, of which 40% to 60% are seen a single time; about 20% belongs to the top ten. General study results and limits: In common between the patients and the controls were around 29 CD8+ CDR3 sequences.

Patients selected for sequencing had displayed CD8+CD57+ cell expansion by flow cytometry. The sequence derives from a human donor with aplastic anemia. Sequencing input: sorted CD4+, CD8+, or CD8+CD57+ T cells (not recorded which) from PBMCs. This sequence joins TRBV12-3 or TRBV12-4 and TRBJ1-3; D remains unclear. CDR3 in amino acids: CASSLAGKTTYF. The CDR3 bases are TGTGCCAGCAGTTTAGCCGGCAAAACTACATATTTT.